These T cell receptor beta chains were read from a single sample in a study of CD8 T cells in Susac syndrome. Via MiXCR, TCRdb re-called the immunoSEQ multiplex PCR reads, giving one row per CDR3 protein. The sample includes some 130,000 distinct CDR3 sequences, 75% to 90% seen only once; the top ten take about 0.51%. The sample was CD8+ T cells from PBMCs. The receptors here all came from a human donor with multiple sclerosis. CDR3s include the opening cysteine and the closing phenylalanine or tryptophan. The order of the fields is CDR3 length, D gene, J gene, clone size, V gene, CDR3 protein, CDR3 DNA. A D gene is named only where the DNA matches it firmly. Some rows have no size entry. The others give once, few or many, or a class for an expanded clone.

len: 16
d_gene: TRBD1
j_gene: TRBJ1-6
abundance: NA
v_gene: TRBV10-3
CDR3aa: CAISEFAGQGNSPLHF
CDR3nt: TGTGCCATCAGTGAATTTGCGGGACAGGGTAATTCACCCCTCCACTTT

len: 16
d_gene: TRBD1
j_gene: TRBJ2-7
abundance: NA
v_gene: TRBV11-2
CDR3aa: CASSQGVGQSRGEQYF
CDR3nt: TGTGCCAGCAGCCAGGGAGTGGGACAGTCCCGCGGGGAGCAGTACTTC

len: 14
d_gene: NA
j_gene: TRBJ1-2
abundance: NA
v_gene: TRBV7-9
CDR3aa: CASSPPLEPDGYTF
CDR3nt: TGTGCCAGCAGCCCCCCCCTGGAACCAGATGGCTACACCTTC

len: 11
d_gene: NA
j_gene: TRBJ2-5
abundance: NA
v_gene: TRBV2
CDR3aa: CASSTGETQYF
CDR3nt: TGTGCCAGCAGCACGGGAGAGACCCAGTACTTC

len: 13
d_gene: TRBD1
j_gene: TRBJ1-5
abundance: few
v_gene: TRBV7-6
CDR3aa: CASSRTGHQPQHF
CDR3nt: TGTGCCAGCAGCCGGACAGGGCATCAGCCCCAGCATTTT

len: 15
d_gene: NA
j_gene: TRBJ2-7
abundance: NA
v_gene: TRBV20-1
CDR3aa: CSARDWAGASNEQYF
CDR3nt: TGCAGTGCTAGAGATTGGGCGGGGGCGAGTAACGAGCAGTACTTC

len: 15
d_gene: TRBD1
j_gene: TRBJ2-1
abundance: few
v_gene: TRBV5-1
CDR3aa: CASSSRDRGVDEQFF
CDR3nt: TGCGCCAGCAGCTCCCGGGACAGGGGTGTGGATGAGCAGTTCTTC

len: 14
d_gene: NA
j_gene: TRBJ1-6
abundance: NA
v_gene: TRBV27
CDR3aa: CATLEREQNSPLHF
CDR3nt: TGTGCCACCCTAGAGAGGGAACAGAATTCACCCCTCCACTTT

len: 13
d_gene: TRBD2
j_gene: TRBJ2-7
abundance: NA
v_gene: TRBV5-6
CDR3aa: CASSSWTSYEQYF
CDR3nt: TGTGCCAGCAGCTCTTGGACTAGCTACGAGCAGTACTTC

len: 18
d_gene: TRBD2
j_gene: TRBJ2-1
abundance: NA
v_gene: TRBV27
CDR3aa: CASSEIGTSGSSYNEQFF
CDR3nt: TGTGCCAGCAGTGAAATTGGGACTAGCGGAAGCTCCTACAATGAGCAGTTCTTC

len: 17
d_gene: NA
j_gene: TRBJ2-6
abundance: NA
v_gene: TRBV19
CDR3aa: CASSPETYLSGANVLTF
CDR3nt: TGTGCCAGTAGTCCCGAGACTTACCTCTCTGGGGCCAACGTCCTGACTTTC

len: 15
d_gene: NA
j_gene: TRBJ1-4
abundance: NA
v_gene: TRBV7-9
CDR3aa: CASSLRTGAGEKLFF
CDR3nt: TGTGCCAGCAGCTTGCGTACGGGGGCAGGAGAAAAACTGTTTTTT

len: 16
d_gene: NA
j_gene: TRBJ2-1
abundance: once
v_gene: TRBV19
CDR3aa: CASAVSGARSYNEQFF
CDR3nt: TGTGCCAGTGCCGTATCAGGGGCACGGTCCTACAATGAGCAGTTCTTC

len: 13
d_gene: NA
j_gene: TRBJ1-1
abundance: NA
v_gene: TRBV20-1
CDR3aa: CSASDSMNTEAFF
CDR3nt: TGCAGTGCCTCGGACAGCATGAACACTGAAGCTTTCTTT

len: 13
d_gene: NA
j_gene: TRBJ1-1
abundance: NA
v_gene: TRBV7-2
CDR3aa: CASSQTGQLEAFF
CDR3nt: TGTGCCAGCAGCCAGACGGGACAACTAGAAGCTTTCTTT

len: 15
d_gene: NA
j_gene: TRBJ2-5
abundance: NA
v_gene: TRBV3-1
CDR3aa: CASSQESGIEETQYF
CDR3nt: TGTGCCAGCAGCCAAGAGTCCGGGATCGAGGAGACCCAGTACTTC

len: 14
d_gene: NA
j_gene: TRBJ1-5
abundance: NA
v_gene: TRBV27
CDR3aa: CASSLSGGGQPQHF
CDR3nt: TGTGCCAGCAGTTTATCTGGGGGTGGTCAGCCCCAGCATTTT

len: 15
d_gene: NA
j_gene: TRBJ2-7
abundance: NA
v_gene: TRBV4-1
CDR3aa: CASSQEWGVTYEQYF
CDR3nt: TGCGCCAGCAGCCAAGAATGGGGAGTCACCTACGAGCAGTACTTC

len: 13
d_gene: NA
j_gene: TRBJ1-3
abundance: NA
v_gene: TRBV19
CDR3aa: CASTWWGDNTIYF
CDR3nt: TGTGCCAGTACCTGGTGGGGTGACAACACCATATATTTT

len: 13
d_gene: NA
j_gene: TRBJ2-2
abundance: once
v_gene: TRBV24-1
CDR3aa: CATSEIWAGELFF
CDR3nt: TGTGCCACCAGTGAAATTTGGGCCGGGGAGCTGTTTTTT

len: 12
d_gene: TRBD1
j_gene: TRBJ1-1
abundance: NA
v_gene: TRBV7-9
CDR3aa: CASSRQGAEAFF
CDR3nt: TGTGCCAGCAGCAGACAGGGGGCTGAAGCTTTCTTT

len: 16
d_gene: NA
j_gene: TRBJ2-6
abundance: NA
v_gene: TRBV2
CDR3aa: CASSEVDRTGANVLTF
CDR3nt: TGTGCCAGCAGTGAAGTCGATCGCACTGGGGCCAACGTCCTGACTTTC

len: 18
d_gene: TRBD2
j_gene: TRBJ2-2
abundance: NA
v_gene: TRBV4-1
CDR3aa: CASSQRLAGGPITGELFF
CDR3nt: TGCGCCAGCAGCCAGAGGCTAGCGGGAGGGCCGATCACCGGGGAGCTGTTTTTT

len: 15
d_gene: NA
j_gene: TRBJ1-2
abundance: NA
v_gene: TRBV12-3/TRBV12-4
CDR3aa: CASSLPQGRTYGYTF
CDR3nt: TGTGCCAGCAGTTTACCCCAGGGACGAACGTATGGCTACACCTTC

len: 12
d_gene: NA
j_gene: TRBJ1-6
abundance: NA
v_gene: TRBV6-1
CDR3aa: CASSSHNSPLHF
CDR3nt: TGTGCCAGCAGTTCTCATAATTCACCCCTCCACTTT

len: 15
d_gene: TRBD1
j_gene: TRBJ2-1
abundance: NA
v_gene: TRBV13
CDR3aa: CASSLDRDSYNEQFF
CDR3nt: TGTGCCAGCAGCCTCGACAGGGACTCCTACAATGAGCAGTTCTTC

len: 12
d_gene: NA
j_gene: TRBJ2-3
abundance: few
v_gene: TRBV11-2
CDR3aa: CASSYRTDTQYF
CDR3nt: TGTGCCAGCAGCTACCGCACAGATACGCAGTATTTT

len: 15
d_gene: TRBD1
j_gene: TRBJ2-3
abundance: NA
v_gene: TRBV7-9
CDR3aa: CASSSRTGRKDTQYF
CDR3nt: TGTGCCAGCAGCTCAAGGACAGGTCGTAAAGATACGCAGTATTTT

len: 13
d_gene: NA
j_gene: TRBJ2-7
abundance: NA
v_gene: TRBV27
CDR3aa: CASRGILGLEQYF
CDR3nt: TGTGCCAGTAGGGGGATCTTGGGGCTCGAGCAGTACTTC

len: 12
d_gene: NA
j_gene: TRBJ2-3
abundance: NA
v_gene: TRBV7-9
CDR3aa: CASSGVADTQYF
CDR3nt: TGTGCCAGCAGCGGGGTCGCAGATACGCAGTATTTT

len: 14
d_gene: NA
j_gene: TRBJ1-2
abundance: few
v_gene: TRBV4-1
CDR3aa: CASSPDPSLGGYTF
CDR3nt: TGCGCCAGCAGCCCGGACCCAAGCCTGGGCGGCTACACCTTC

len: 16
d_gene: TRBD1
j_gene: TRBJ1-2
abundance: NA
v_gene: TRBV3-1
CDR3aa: CASSQGPGTGFYGYTF
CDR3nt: TGTGCCAGCAGCCAGGGACCCGGGACAGGGTTCTATGGCTACACCTTC

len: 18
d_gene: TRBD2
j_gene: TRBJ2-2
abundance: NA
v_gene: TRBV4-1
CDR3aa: CASSQQLAGGLNTGELFF
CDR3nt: TGCGCCAGCAGCCAGCAACTAGCGGGGGGATTGAACACCGGGGAGCTGTTTTTT

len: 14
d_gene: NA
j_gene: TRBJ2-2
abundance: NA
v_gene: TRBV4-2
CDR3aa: CASSQDINTGELFF
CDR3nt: TGTGCCAGCAGCCAAGATATCAACACCGGGGAGCTGTTTTTT

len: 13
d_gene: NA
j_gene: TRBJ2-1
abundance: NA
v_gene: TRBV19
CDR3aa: CASSIQGYNEQFF
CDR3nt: TGTGCCAGTAGTATCCAGGGGTACAATGAGCAGTTCTTC

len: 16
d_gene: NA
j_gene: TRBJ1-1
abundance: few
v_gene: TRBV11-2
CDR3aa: CASSSPRSVGDGEAFF
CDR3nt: TGTGCCAGCAGCTCGCCCCGATCCGTTGGGGACGGGGAAGCTTTCTTT

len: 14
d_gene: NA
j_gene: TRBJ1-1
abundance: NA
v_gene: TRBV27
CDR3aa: CASSPLDRPDKAFF
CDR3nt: TGTGCCAGCAGTCCCTTGGACAGACCAGACAAAGCTTTCTTT